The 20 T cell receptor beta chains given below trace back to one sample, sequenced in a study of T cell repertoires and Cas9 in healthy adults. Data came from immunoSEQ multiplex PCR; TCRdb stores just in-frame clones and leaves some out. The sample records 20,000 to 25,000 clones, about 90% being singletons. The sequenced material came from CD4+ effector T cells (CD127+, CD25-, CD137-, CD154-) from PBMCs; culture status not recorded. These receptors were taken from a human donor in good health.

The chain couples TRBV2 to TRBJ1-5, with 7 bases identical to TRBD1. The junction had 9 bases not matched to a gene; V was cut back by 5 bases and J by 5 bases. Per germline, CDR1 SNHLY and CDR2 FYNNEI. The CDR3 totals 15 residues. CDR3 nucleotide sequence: TGTGCCAGCAGTAAAACAGGGGCCCCGTATCAGCCCCAGCATTTT. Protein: CASSKTGAPYQPQHF.

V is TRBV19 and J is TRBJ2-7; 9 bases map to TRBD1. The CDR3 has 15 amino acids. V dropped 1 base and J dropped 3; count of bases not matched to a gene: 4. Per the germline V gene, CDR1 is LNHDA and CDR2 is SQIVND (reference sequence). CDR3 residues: CASSIGDRGDYEQYF. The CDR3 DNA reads TGTGCCAGTAGTATAGGAGACAGGGGGGACTACGAGCAGTACTTC.

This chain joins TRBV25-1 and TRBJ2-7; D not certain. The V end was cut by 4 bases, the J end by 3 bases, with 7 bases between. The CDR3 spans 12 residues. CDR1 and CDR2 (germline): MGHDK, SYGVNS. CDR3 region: CASSAELYEQYF. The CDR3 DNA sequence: TGTGCCAGCAGTGCTGAGCTCTACGAGCAGTACTTC.

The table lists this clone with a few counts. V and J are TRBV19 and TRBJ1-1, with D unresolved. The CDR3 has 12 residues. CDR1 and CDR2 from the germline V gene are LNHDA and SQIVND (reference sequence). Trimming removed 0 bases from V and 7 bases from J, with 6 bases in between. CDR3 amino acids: CASSIDQGEAFF. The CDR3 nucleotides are TGTGCCAGTAGTATAGACCAAGGTGAAGCTTTCTTT.

The DNA of the CDR3 is TGTGCCAGTAGTACTCATGATGGTCAGCCCCAGCATTTT. It codes for CASSTHDGQPQHF. The chain is built from TRBV19 and TRBJ1-5; D call uncertain. Germline V lookup: CDR1 LNHDA, CDR2 SQIVND (reference sequence). The CDR3 spans 13 residues. The germline V and J ends were trimmed by 4 bases and 6 bases, with 10 bases remaining between them.

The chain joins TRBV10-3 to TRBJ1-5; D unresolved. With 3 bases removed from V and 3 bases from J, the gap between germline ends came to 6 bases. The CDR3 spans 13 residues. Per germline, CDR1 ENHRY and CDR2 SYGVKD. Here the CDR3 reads CAISDRINQPQHF. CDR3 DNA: TGTGCCATCAGTGACAGGATCAATCAGCCCCAGCATTTT.

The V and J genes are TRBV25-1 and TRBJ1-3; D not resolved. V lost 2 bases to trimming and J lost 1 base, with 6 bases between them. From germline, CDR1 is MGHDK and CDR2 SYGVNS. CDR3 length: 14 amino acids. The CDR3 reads CASSEPGSGNTIYF. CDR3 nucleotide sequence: TGTGCCAGCAGTGAACCGGGATCTGGAAACACCATATATTTT.

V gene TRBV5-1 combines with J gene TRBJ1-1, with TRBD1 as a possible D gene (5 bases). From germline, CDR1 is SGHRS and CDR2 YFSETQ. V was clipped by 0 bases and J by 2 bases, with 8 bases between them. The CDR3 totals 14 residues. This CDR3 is CASSLVTANTEAFF. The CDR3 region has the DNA TGCGCCAGCAGCTTGGTGACAGCCAACACTGAAGCTTTCTTT.

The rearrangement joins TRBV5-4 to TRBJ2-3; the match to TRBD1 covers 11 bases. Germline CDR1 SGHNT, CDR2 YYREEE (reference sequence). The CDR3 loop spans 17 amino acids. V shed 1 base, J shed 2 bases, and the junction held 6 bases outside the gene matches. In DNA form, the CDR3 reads TGTGCCAGCAGCTTGCGGACAGGGGGCGAGGCCACAGATACGCAGTATTTT. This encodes CASSLRTGGEATDTQYF. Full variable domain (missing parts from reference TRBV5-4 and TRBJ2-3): ETGVTQSPTHLIKTRGQQVTLRCSSQSGHNTVSWYQQALGQGPQFIFQYYREEENGRGNFPPRFSGLQFPNYSSELNVNALELDDSALYLCASSLRTGGEATDTQYFGPGTRLTVL.

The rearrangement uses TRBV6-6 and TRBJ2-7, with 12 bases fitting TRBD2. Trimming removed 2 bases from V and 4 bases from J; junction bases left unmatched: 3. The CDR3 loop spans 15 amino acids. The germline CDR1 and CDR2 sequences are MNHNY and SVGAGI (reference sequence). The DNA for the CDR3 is TGTGCCAGCAGTTACAATGGACTAGCGGGGTACGAGCAGTACTTC. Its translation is CASSYNGLAGYEQYF.

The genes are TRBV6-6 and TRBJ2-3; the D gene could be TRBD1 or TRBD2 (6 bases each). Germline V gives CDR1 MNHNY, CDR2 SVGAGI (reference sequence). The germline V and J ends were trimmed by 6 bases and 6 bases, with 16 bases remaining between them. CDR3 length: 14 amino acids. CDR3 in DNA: TGTGCCAGCAGATTGGGGGGCCCTCAGGATACGCAGTATTTT. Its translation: CASRLGGPQDTQYF.

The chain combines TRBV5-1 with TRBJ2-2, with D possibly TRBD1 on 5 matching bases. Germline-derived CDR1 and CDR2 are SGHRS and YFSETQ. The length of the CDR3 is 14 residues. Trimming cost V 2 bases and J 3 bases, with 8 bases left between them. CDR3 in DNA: TGCGCCAGCAGCTTAGAAGGGGACACCGGGGAGCTGTTTTTT. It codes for CASSLEGDTGELFF.

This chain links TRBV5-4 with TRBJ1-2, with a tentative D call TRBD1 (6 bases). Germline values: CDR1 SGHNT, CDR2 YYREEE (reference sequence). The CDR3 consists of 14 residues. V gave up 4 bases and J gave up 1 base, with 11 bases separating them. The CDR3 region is CASSRGPFNYGYTF. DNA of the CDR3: TGTGCCAGCAGCCGGGGGCCTTTTAACTATGGCTACACCTTC.

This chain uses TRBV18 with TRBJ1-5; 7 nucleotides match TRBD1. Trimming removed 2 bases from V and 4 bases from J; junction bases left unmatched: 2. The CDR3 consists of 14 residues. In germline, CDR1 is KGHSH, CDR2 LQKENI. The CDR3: CASSPNRGNQPQHF. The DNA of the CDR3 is TGTGCCAGCTCACCAAACAGGGGAAATCAGCCCCAGCATTTT.

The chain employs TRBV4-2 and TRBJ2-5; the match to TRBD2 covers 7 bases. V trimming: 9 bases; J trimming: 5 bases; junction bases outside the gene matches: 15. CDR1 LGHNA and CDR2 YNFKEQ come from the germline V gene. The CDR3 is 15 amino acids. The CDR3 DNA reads TGTGCCAGTGGAACAGCCGCCGGGAGGAGGGAGACCCAGTACTTC. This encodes CASGTAAGRRETQYF.

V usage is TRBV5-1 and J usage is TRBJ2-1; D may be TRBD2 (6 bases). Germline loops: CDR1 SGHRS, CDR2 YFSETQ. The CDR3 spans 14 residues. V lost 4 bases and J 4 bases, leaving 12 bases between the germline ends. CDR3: CASSEGRTYNEQFF. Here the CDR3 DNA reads TGCGCCAGCAGCGAGGGGAGGACGTACAATGAGCAGTTCTTC.

The chain's CDR3 is CASSVHSGQPQHF. CDR3 in DNA: TGTGCCAGCAGTGTACACAGCGGCCAGCCCCAGCATTTT. This chain links TRBV6-1 with TRBJ1-5; unclear D gene. The V end lost 4 bases, the J end lost 7 bases, and 11 bases lay between the germline ends. The CDR3 is 13 amino acids. The germline V gene encodes CDR1 MNHNS and CDR2 SASEGT.

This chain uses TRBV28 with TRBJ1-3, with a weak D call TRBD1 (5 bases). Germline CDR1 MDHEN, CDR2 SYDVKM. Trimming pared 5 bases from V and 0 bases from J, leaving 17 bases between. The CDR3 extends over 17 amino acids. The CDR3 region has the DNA TGTGCCAGCAGTCCTTGGGGGGGTAACTTCTCTGGAAACACCATATATTTT. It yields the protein CASSPWGGNFSGNTIYF.

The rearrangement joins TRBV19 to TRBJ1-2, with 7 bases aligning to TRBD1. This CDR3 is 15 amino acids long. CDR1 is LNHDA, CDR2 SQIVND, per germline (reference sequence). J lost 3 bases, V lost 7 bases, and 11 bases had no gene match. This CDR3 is CASNTQGTKHYGYTF. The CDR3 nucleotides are TGTGCCAGTAATACACAGGGGACTAAACACTATGGCTACACCTTC.

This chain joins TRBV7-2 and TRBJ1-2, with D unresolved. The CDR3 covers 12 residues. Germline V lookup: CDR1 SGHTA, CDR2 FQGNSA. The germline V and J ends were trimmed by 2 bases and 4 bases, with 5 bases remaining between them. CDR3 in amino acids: CASSLSRYGYTF. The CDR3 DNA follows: TGTGCCAGCAGCTTAAGCCGCTATGGCTACACCTTC.